The 11 T cell receptor beta chains below were found in one sample sequenced in a study of cytotoxic CD8 clonotypes in ibrutinib-treated CLL. TCRdb keeps only in-frame clones here, not all; method: immunoSEQ multiplex PCR. This sample has 130,000 or so clones, with around four fifths found just once. The starting material was PBMCs, obtained after 24 months of ibrutinib treatment. The source of these receptors is a human donor with chronic lymphocytic leukemia.

The chain has TRBV6-5 and TRBJ2-7; D unclear. The tail of the sequence fits TRBJ2-5 better, so the J call may be wrong. The CDR3 is 16 residues long. Per germline, CDR1 MNHEY and CDR2 SVGAGI. The CDR3 loop is CASSYVPPAEEETQYF. The CDR3, as DNA: TGTGCCAGCAGTTACGTTCCCCCAGCCGAGGAAGAGACCCAGTACTTC.

This chain connects TRBV4-3 to TRBJ1-1, with D unclear. Germline CDR1 is LGHNA and CDR2 is YSLEER. V was trimmed by 1 base and J by 4 bases, leaving 10 bases between them. This CDR3 spans 14 amino acids. CDR3 DNA sequence: TGCGCCAGCAGCCAAGTAATGGGGAGCACTGAAGCTTTCTTT. Amino acids: CASSQVMGSTEAFF.

The V gene is TRBV2, the J gene TRBJ1-1; D is perhaps TRBD1 (5 bases). The V and J ends lost 3 bases and 3 bases respectively, with 11 bases between them. The CDR3 covers 14 residues. Germline V CDR1 and CDR2: SNHLY, FYNNEI. CDR3 DNA sequence: TGTGCCAGCAGTGATCCCACCAGGGACACTGAAGCTTTCTTT. This translates into CASSDPTRDTEAFF.

This chain links TRBV19 with TRBJ1-6; D remains ambiguous. The CDR3 contains 14 residues. V dropped 3 bases and J dropped 2 bases, with 5 bases sitting between them. CDR1 is LNHDA, CDR2 SQIVND, per germline (reference sequence). The CDR3 here is CASSITTYNSPLHF. The CDR3 region has the DNA TGTGCCAGTAGTATTACCACCTATAATTCACCCCTCCACTTT.

This chain links TRBV10-3 with TRBJ1-1; tentatively, D is TRBD1 (5 bases). CDR3 length: 14 amino acids. V lost 6 bases, J lost 1 base, and 12 bases lay in between. Germline lookup yields CDR1 ENHRY and CDR2 SYGVKD. CDR3: CAIRVVGENTEAFF. The CDR3, as DNA: TGTGCCATCAGGGTTGTAGGGGAGAACACTGAAGCTTTCTTT.

CDR3 DNA: TGCGCCAGCAGCCAAGACTCTCAGGGGTCCTACGAGCAGTACTTC. It translates to CASSQDSQGSYEQYF. V is TRBV4-3 and J is TRBJ2-7, with D possibly TRBD1 on 6 matching bases. Germline values: CDR1 LGHNA, CDR2 YSLEER. Between the trimmed V and J ends, which lost 0 bases and 1 base, there was a span of 10 bases. CDR3 length: 15 residues.

This chain uses TRBV2 with TRBJ2-3; possibly TRBD2 for D (6 bases). This CDR3 spans 11 amino acids. Trimming stripped 10 bases from V and 4 bases from J, with 9 bases between. Germline CDR1 reads SNHLY; CDR2 reads FYNNEI. CDR3: CATQRADTQYF. The CDR3 DNA follows: TGTGCCACCCAGCGGGCAGATACGCAGTATTTT.

The V call is TRBV5-1, the J call TRBJ1-2; the D gene is possibly TRBD1 (6 bases). Germline lookup yields CDR1 SGHRS and CDR2 YFSETQ. The CDR3 loop spans 14 amino acids. Deletions cut 4 bases from V and 4 bases from J, with 14 bases between. CDR3 DNA sequence: TGCGCCAGCAGCCTAGACCGGGGGGCCTATGGCTACACCTTC. Protein sequence: CASSLDRGAYGYTF.

The chain links TRBV4-3 to TRBJ1-1; tentatively, D is TRBD1 (6 bases). V was pared by 4 bases and J by 2 bases, with 14 bases between. The CDR3 contains 15 residues. Germline loops: CDR1 LGHNA, CDR2 YSLEER. CDR3 protein: CASSLNRVGNTEAFF. In nucleotides, the CDR3 is TGCGCCAGCAGCCTCAACAGGGTAGGAAACACTGAAGCTTTCTTT.

This clone is a singleton in its sample. The CDR3 coding sequence is TGTGCCAGCAGCGAGCGCCTGCCTGGCACAGATACGCAGTATTTT. Residues: CASSERLPGTDTQYF. The chain employs TRBV7-9 and TRBJ2-3; no reliable D call. Germline CDR1 SEHNR, CDR2 FQNEAQ (reference sequence). V gave up 5 bases and J gave up 1 base, with 13 bases separating them. CDR3 size: 15 residues.

The J gene is TRBJ1-3, the V gene TRBV28, with TRBD1 as a possible D gene (5 bases). Trimming stripped 9 bases from V and 2 bases from J, with 11 bases between. The CDR3 contains 13 residues. Germline V gene sequence: CDR1 MDHEN, CDR2 SYDVKM. CDR3 DNA: TGTGCCAGTGGTGGGGGGGCTGGAAACACCATATATTTT. Translating it yields CASGGGAGNTIYF.